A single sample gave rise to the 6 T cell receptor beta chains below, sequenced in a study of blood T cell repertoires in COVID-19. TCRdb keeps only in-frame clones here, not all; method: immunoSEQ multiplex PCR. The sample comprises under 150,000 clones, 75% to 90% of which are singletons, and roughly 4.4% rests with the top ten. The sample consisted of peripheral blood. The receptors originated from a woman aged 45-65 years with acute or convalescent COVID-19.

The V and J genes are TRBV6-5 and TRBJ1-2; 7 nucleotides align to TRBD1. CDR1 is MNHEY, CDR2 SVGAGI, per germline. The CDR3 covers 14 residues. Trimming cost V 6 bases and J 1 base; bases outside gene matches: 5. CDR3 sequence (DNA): TGTGCCAGCAGACCGGGACAGAATAACTATGGCTACACCTTC. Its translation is CASRPGQNNYGYTF.

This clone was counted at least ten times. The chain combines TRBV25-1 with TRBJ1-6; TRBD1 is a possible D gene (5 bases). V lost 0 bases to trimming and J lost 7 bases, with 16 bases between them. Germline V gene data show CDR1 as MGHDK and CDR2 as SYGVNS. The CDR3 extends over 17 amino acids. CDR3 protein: CASSEYKIEGRNSPLHF. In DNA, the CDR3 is TGTGCCAGCAGTGAATATAAAATCGAGGGGAGGAATTCACCCCTCCACTTT. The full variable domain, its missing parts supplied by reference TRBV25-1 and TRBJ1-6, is EADIYQTPRYLVIGTGKKITLECSQTMGHDKMYWYQQDPGMELHLIHYSYGVNSTEKGDLSSESTVSRIRTEHFPLTLESARPSHTSQYLCASSEYKIEGRNSPLHFGNGTRLTVT.

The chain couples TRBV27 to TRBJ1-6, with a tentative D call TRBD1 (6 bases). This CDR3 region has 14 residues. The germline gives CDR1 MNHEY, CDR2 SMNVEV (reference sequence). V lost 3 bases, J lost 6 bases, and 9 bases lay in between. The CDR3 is CASSFQGLNSPLHF. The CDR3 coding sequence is TGTGCCAGCAGTTTTCAGGGGCTTAATTCACCCCTCCACTTT.

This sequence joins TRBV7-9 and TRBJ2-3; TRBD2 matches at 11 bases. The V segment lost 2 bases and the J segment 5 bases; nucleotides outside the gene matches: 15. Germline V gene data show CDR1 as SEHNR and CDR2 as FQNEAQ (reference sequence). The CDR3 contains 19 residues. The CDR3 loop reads CASSLSYPVSGRALDTQYF. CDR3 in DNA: TGTGCCAGCAGCTTATCATATCCCGTTAGCGGGAGGGCTTTAGATACGCAGTATTTT.

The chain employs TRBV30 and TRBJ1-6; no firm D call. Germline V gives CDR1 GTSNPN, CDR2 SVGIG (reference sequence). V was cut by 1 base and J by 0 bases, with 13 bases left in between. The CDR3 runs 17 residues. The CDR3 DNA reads TGTGCCTGGAGTGCTCCGGGGTTGGGCTCCTATAATTCACCCCTCCACTTT. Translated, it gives CAWSAPGLGSYNSPLHF.

The CDR3 here is CASRLRQGMEPQHF. The DNA for the CDR3 is TGTGCCAGCAGACTCAGACAGGGTATGGAGCCCCAGCATTTT. The chain recombines TRBV28 with TRBJ1-5; 7 nucleotides match TRBD1. Trimming took 6 bases from V and 8 from J; bases not matched to a gene: 10. The CDR3 is made up of 14 amino acids. Germline V CDR1 and CDR2: MDHEN, SYDVKM.